The 3 T cell receptor beta chains below were found in one sample sequenced in a study of blood T cells in healthy people across ages. Through a sample-barcoded 5' primer and a J-beta primer mix, a second PCR was run for about 6 to 11 cycles. MiXCR, applied by TCRdb to the 5' RACE reads, yields one record per CDR3 protein. The top ten hold 25% to 35% of the sample, which has 700,000 or so distinct CDR3 sequences, approximately 40% seen once. The sample was blood. Receptors originate from a man of 80 years or more in good health.

This clonotype was counted only a few times. The chain carries TRBV6-2 or TRBV6-3 and TRBJ2-6, with unresolved D. The germline V gene encodes CDR1 MNHEY and CDR2 SVGEGT. The CDR3 has 15 amino acids. The V gene lost 4 bases and the J gene lost 0 bases, with 7 bases spanning the gap. The CDR3 sequence is CASSSAGSGANVLTF. In nucleotides, the CDR3 is TGTGCCAGCAGTTCCGCCGGCTCTGGGGCCAACGTCCTGACTTTC.

There are a few counts of this clonotype. V usage is TRBV29-1 and J usage is TRBJ2-5, with TRBD2 matching 12 bases. J gave up 11 bases and V 6 bases, and 16 bases lay outside the gene matches. This CDR3 spans 15 amino acids. Per germline, CDR1 SQVTM and CDR2 ANQGSEA. The DNA for the CDR3 is TGCAGCGTGACCGCTAGCGGGAGGGGCTACAATGAGCAGTACTTC. Translated, it gives CSVTASGRGYNEQYF.

This clonotype was observed at least ten times. This sequence joins TRBV9 and TRBJ2-7; unclear D gene. The CDR3 spans 11 residues. Trimming removed 2 bases from V and 6 bases from J, with 6 bases in between. Looked up from germline, CDR1 is SGDLS and CDR2 is YYNGEE. The CDR3 DNA sequence: TGTGCCAGCAGCGTGGGGTCCGAGCAGTACTTC. Protein sequence: CASSVGSEQYF.